The rows below give T cell receptor beta chains drawn from one sample of a study of control samples from healthy donors and cancer patients. Sequenced by immunoSEQ multiplex PCR; TCRdb stores in-frame clones only, minus some. Of about 160,000 clones in the sample, 90% to 95% are singletons; the top ten hold over 6.5%. Sequenced: blood. Source of these receptors: a woman aged 40 to 55 in good health. Both conserved end residues are part of each CDR3. D genes are given only for firm matches. Part of the rows lack a size; the others show once, few, many or a class for expanded clones.

CDR3 protein: CASSQIQGDSGNQPQHF
CDR3 DNA: TGTGCCAGCAGCCAGATACAGGGGGATAGCGGCAATCAGCCCCAGCATTTT
V gene: TRBV4-2
D gene: TRBD1
clone size: .
J gene: TRBJ1-5

CDR3 protein: CASSTGNGNTIYF
CDR3 DNA: TGTGCCAGCTCGACAGGGAATGGAAACACCATATATTTT
V gene: TRBV6-5
D gene: TRBD1
clone size: .
J gene: TRBJ1-3

CDR3 protein: CASSRPGSGSNSPLHF
CDR3 DNA: TGTGCCAGCAGTAGACCAGGGTCAGGAAGTAATTCACCCCTCCACTTT
V gene: TRBV6-6
D gene: .
clone size: .
J gene: TRBJ1-6

CDR3 protein: CASSLSVEKETQYF
CDR3 DNA: TGTGCCAGCAGCTTATCCGTGGAAAAAGAGACCCAGTACTTC
V gene: TRBV11-2
D gene: .
clone size: .
J gene: TRBJ2-5

CDR3 protein: CASSWRSGGNSYEQYF
CDR3 DNA: TGCGCCAGCAGCTGGCGATCTGGGGGAAACTCCTACGAGCAGTACTTC
V gene: TRBV5-1
D gene: .
clone size: .
J gene: TRBJ2-7

CDR3 protein: CASSESSYRGMNTEAFF
CDR3 DNA: TGCGCCAGCAGTGAAAGTTCATATCGGGGGATGAACACTGAAGCTTTCTTT
V gene: TRBV10-1
D gene: .
clone size: .
J gene: TRBJ1-1

CDR3 protein: CASSFTGLGGTEAFF
CDR3 DNA: TGTGCCAGCAGTTTCACAGGTCTCGGGGGTACTGAAGCTTTCTTT
V gene: TRBV11-2
D gene: .
clone size: .
J gene: TRBJ1-1

CDR3 protein: CASRGPNTEAFF
CDR3 DNA: TGTGCCAGCAGGGGACCGAACACTGAAGCTTTCTTT
V gene: TRBV6-6
D gene: .
clone size: .
J gene: TRBJ1-1

CDR3 protein: CASSSGQLNTEAFF
CDR3 DNA: TGTGCCAGTAGTTCCGGACAGCTGAACACTGAAGCTTTCTTT
V gene: TRBV19
D gene: .
clone size: .
J gene: TRBJ1-1

CDR3 protein: CASSRGGRINQPQHF
CDR3 DNA: TGTGCCAGTAGTAGAGGGGGGCGGATTAATCAGCCCCAGCATTTT
V gene: TRBV19
D gene: .
clone size: .
J gene: TRBJ1-5

CDR3 protein: CATSRDVSEKLFF
CDR3 DNA: TGTGCCACCAGCAGAGACGTGTCTGAAAAACTGTTTTTT
V gene: TRBV15
D gene: .
clone size: .
J gene: TRBJ1-4

CDR3 protein: CASSLGSGELFF
CDR3 DNA: TGCGCCAGCAGCTTGGGATCCGGGGAGCTGTTTTTT
V gene: TRBV5-1
D gene: .
clone size: .
J gene: TRBJ2-2

CDR3 protein: CASAQQGNYGYTF
CDR3 DNA: TGTGCCAGCGCCCAACAGGGAAACTATGGCTACACCTTC
V gene: TRBV11-3
D gene: .
clone size: .
J gene: TRBJ1-2

CDR3 protein: CAYLGGVRSPLHF
CDR3 DNA: TGTGCCTACCTGGGGGGGGTACGATCACCCCTCCACTTT
V gene: TRBV30
D gene: .
clone size: .
J gene: TRBJ1-6

CDR3 protein: CASSHNRLNEQFF
CDR3 DNA: TGCGCCAGCAGCCATAACAGACTAAATGAGCAGTTCTTC
V gene: TRBV4-3
D gene: .
clone size: once
J gene: TRBJ2-1

CDR3 protein: CASNPQAGAETQYF
CDR3 DNA: TGTGCCAGCAATCCCCAAGCGGGAGCAGAGACCCAGTACTTC
V gene: TRBV3-1/TRBV3-2
D gene: TRBD2
clone size: .
J gene: TRBJ2-5

CDR3 protein: CASSRLAANNEQFF
CDR3 DNA: TGTGCCAGTAGTCGGCTAGCGGCCAACAATGAGCAGTTCTTC
V gene: TRBV19
D gene: TRBD2
clone size: .
J gene: TRBJ2-1

CDR3 protein: CASSPVGTGGSLAEQFF
CDR3 DNA: TGTGCCAGCAGCCCGGTGGGGACCGGGGGGTCCCTCGCGGAGCAGTTCTTC
V gene: TRBV5-4
D gene: TRBD2
clone size: .
J gene: TRBJ2-1

CDR3 protein: CASSGVGTGGFVEQYF
CDR3 DNA: TGCGCCAGCAGCGGGGTCGGGACAGGGGGCTTCGTCGAGCAGTACTTC
V gene: TRBV5-1
D gene: TRBD1
clone size: .
J gene: TRBJ2-7

CDR3 protein: CASSLDGQYGGYTF
CDR3 DNA: TGCGCCAGCAGCTTGGACGGACAGTATGGTGGCTACACCTTC
V gene: TRBV5-1
D gene: .
clone size: .
J gene: TRBJ1-2

CDR3 protein: CASSLVPGDYEQYF
CDR3 DNA: TGTGCCAGCAGCTTGGTCCCAGGGGACTACGAGCAGTACTTC
V gene: TRBV5-5
D gene: .
clone size: once
J gene: TRBJ2-7

CDR3 protein: CASSRGQNTEAFF
CDR3 DNA: TGTGCCAGCAGCCGGGGACAGAACACTGAAGCTTTCTTT
V gene: TRBV6-6
D gene: .
clone size: large
J gene: TRBJ1-1

CDR3 protein: CASSYRNYGYTF
CDR3 DNA: TGTGCCAGCAGTTACAGGAACTATGGCTACACCTTT
V gene: TRBV12-3/TRBV12-4
D gene: .
clone size: .
J gene: TRBJ1-2

CDR3 protein: CASSQDRGPYNEQFF
CDR3 DNA: TGTGCCAGCAGTCAGGACAGGGGGCCCTACAATGAGCAGTTCTTC
V gene: TRBV6-5
D gene: TRBD1
clone size: .
J gene: TRBJ2-1

CDR3 protein: CASRSAGTNQPQHF
CDR3 DNA: TGTGCCAGCAGATCAGCAGGGACGAATCAGCCCCAGCATTTT
V gene: TRBV2
D gene: .
clone size: once
J gene: TRBJ1-5

CDR3 protein: CASSVRTLTYEQYF
CDR3 DNA: TGTGCCAGCAGTGTAAGGACTTTAACCTACGAGCAGTACTTC
V gene: TRBV2
D gene: .
clone size: once
J gene: TRBJ2-7

CDR3 protein: CASSERGGATGELFF
CDR3 DNA: TGTGCCAGCAGCGAGCGGGGGGGCGCAACCGGGGAGCTGTTTTTT
V gene: TRBV9
D gene: TRBD2
clone size: .
J gene: TRBJ2-2

CDR3 protein: CASSLVKGTSSPLHF
CDR3 DNA: TGTGCCAGCAGCTTAGTTAAGGGTACTTCCTCACCCCTCCACTTT
V gene: TRBV7-9
D gene: .
clone size: few
J gene: TRBJ1-6

CDR3 protein: CASRDSPDRNTEAFF
CDR3 DNA: TGTGCCAGCAGAGACTCCCCTGACAGGAACACTGAAGCTTTCTTT
V gene: TRBV9
D gene: .
clone size: .
J gene: TRBJ1-1

CDR3 protein: CASSQRELTGTPNYGYTF
CDR3 DNA: TGTGCCAGCAGTCAACGAGAATTGACAGGGACCCCTAACTATGGCTACACCTTC
V gene: TRBV6-2/TRBV6-3
D gene: TRBD1
clone size: .
J gene: TRBJ1-2

CDR3 protein: CASSLVRETQYF
CDR3 DNA: TGTGCCAGCAGCTTAGTTAGGGAGACCCAGTACTTC
V gene: TRBV7-9
D gene: .
clone size: .
J gene: TRBJ2-5

CDR3 protein: CASSLAGLWQYF
CDR3 DNA: TGTGCCAGCAGTCTGGCGGGGTTATGGCAGTACTTC
V gene: TRBV6-6
D gene: .
clone size: .
J gene: TRBJ2-7

CDR3 protein: CASSVNRGQEQFF
CDR3 DNA: TGCGCCAGCAGTGTCAACAGGGGGCAGGAGCAGTTCTTC
V gene: TRBV10-1
D gene: TRBD1
clone size: .
J gene: TRBJ2-1

CDR3 protein: CASSFQRDTEAFF
CDR3 DNA: TGTGCCAGTAGTTTCCAGAGGGACACTGAAGCTTTCTTT
V gene: TRBV19
D gene: .
clone size: .
J gene: TRBJ1-1

CDR3 protein: CASSLSTQGFNEQYF
CDR3 DNA: TGTGCCAGCAGTTTATCGACCCAGGGTTTCAACGAGCAGTACTTC
V gene: TRBV27
D gene: .
clone size: .
J gene: TRBJ2-7

CDR3 protein: CASGPLPRGSGANVLTF
CDR3 DNA: TGTGCTAGTGGCCCCCTCCCCCGGGGCTCTGGGGCCAACGTCCTGACTTTC
V gene: TRBV12-5
D gene: .
clone size: .
J gene: TRBJ2-6

CDR3 protein: CASSDRGGPGYTF
CDR3 DNA: TGCGCCAGCAGTGACAGGGGTGGCCCTGGCTACACCTTC
V gene: TRBV10-2
D gene: .
clone size: .
J gene: TRBJ1-2

CDR3 protein: CASSRSSSSYNSPLHF
CDR3 DNA: TGTGCCAGCAGTCGATCCTCAAGTAGCTATAATTCACCCCTCCACTTT
V gene: TRBV6-6
D gene: .
clone size: few
J gene: TRBJ1-6

CDR3 protein: CASSPPTHGSPSPLHF
CDR3 DNA: TGTGCCAGCAGCCCGCCTACACACGGATCCCCTTCACCCCTCCACTTT
V gene: TRBV5-6
D gene: .
clone size: .
J gene: TRBJ1-6

CDR3 protein: CASSPRRGRTGELFF
CDR3 DNA: TGTGCCAGCAGCCCGCGGCGGGGGCGGACCGGGGAGCTGTTTTTT
V gene: TRBV7-2
D gene: .
clone size: .
J gene: TRBJ2-2

CDR3 protein: CASSYLGREQYF
CDR3 DNA: TGTGCCAGCAGTTACCTCGGACGCGAGCAGTACTTC
V gene: TRBV6-2/TRBV6-3
D gene: .
clone size: .
J gene: TRBJ2-7

CDR3 protein: CASSPGQGVTEAFF
CDR3 DNA: TGTGCCAGCAGCCCGGGACAGGGAGTCACTGAAGCTTTCTTT
V gene: TRBV28
D gene: TRBD1
clone size: .
J gene: TRBJ1-1

CDR3 protein: CASRYRPQGPTEAFF
CDR3 DNA: TGTGCCAGCAGATATAGACCACAGGGGCCCACTGAAGCTTTCTTT
V gene: TRBV7-8
D gene: TRBD1
clone size: few
J gene: TRBJ1-1